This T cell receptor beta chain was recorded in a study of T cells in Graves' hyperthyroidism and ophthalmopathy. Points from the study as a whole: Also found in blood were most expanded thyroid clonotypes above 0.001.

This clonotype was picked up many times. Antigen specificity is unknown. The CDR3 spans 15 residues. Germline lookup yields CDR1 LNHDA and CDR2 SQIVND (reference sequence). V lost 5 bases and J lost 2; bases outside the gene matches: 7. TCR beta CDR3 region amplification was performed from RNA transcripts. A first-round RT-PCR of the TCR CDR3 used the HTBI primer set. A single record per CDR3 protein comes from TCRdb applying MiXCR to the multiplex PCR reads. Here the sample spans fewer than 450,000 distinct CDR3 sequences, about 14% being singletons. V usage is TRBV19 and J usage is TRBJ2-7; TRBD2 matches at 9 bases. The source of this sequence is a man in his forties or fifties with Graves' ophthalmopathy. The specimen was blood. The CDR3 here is CASSVSGSTTYEQYF. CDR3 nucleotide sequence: TGTGCCAGTAGTGTTAGCGGGAGTACCACCTACGAGCAGTACTTC.